Detailed here is one TCR beta chain. What it recognizes is unknown. This specimen belongs to a study of T cell responses to AZD1222 COVID-19 vaccine. Per the germline V gene, CDR1 is SGDLS and CDR2 is YYNGEE. The V gene lost 4 bases and the J gene lost 1 base, with 14 bases spanning the gap. The CDR3 totals 15 residues. General study points: Baseline seropositivity occurred in only six AZD1222 recipients. Reportedly, nearly half the spike-specific TCRs target unmutated variant regions. A mostly white British donor set with more females was recruited, and clonal diversity was possibly underestimated. Repertoires were obtained solely post-peak T cell response.

Profiled with immunoSEQ multiplex PCR; TCRdb holds only in-frame clones, not every one. The sample consists of about 90,000 clones, 70% to 90% of them appearing once. V gene TRBV9 combines with J gene TRBJ1-1; weak D call: TRBD1 (6 bases). The TCR comes from an adult in good health. Here the sequenced sample was peripheral blood, taken on day 0 of MenACWY control vaccination. CDR3 DNA: TGTGCCAGCAGCCCGGGCGGAGGGGGGAACACTGAAGCTTTCTTT. Protein: CASSPGGGGNTEAFF.